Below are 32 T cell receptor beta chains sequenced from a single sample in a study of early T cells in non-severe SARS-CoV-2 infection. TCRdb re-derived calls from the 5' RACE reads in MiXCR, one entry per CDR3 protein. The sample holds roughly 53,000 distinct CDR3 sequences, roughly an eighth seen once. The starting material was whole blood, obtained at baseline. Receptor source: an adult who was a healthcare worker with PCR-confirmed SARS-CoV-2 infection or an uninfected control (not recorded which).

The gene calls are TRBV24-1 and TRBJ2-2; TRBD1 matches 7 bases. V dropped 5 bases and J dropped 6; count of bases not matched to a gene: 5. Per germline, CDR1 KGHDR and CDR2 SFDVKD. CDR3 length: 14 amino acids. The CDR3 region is CATSAEGAPGELFF. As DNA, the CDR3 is TGTGCCACCAGTGCAGAGGGGGCCCCCGGGGAGCTGTTTTTT.

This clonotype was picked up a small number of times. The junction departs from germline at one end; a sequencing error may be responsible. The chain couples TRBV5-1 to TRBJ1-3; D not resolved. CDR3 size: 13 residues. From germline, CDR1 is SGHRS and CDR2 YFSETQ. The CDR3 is CASSFTVDRSTDF. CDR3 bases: TGCGCCAGCAGCTTTACAGTGGACCGCTCGACGGATTTT.

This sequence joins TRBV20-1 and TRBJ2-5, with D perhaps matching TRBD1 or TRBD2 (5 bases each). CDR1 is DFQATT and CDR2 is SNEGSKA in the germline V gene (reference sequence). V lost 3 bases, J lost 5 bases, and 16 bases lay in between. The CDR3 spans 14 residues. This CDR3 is CSASGASPGETQYF. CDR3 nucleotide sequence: TGCAGTGCTAGTGGGGCTAGTCCGGGGGAGACCCAGTACTTC.

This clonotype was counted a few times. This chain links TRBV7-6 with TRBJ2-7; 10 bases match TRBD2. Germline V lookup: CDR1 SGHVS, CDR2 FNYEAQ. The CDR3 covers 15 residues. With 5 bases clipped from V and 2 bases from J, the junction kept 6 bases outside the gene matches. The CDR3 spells CASSPWTSGTYEQYF. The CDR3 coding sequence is TGTGCCAGCAGCCCGTGGACTAGCGGAACCTACGAGCAGTACTTC.

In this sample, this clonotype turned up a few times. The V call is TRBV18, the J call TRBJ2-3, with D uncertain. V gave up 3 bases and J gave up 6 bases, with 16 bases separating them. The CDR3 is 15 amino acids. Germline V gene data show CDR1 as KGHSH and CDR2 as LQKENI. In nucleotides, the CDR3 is TGTGCCAGCTCACCGAGCCAAGGATGGCGGGATACGCAGTATTTT. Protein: CASSPSQGWRDTQYF.

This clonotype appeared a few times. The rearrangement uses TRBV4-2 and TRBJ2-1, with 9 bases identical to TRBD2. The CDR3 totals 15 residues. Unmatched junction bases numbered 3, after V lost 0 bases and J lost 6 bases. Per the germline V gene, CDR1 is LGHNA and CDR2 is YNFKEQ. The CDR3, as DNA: TGTGCCAGCAGCCAAGATGGGACTAGCTTCAATGAGCAGTTCTTC. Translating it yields CASSQDGTSFNEQFF.

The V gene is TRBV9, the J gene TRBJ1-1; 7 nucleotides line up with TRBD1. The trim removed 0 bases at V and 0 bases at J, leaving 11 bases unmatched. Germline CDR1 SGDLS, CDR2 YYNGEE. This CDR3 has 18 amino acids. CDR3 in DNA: TGTGCCAGCAGCGTAGTGGTTCCAGGCGGGACAGTGAACACTGAAGCTTTCTTT. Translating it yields CASSVVVPGGTVNTEAFF.

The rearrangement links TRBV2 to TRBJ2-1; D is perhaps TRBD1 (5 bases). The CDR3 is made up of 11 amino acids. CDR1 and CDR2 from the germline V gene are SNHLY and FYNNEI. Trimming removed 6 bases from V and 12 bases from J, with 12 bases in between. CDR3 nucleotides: TGTGCCAGCAGCAAAACCGACAGGCAGTTCTTC. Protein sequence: CASSKTDRQFF.

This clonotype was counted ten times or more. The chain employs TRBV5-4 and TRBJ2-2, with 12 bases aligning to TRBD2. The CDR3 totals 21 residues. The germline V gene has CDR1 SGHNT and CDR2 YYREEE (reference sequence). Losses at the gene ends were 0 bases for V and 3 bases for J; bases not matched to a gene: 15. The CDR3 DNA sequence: TGTGCCAGCAGCTTGGTAGGGGCTAGCGGGAGGGCCGAATATTACACCGGGGAGCTGTTTTTT. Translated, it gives CASSLVGASGRAEYYTGELFF.

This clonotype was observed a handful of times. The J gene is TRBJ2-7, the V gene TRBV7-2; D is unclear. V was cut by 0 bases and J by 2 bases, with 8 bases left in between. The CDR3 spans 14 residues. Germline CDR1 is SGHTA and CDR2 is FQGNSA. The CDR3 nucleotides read TGTGCCAGCAGCTTAGCTCCTCCTACCTACGAGCAGTACTTC. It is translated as CASSLAPPTYEQYF.

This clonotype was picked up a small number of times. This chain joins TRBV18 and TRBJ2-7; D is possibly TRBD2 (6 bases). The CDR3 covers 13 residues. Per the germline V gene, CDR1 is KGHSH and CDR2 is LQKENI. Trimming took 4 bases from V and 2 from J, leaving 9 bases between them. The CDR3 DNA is TGTGCCAGCTCACGGGACTTAGCCTACGAGCAGTACTTC. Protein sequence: CASSRDLAYEQYF.

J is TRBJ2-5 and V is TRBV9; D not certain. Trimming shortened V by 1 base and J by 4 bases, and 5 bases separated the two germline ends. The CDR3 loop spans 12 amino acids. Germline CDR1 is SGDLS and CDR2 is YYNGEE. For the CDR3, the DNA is TGTGCCAGCAGCGTACTGGGAGAGACCCAGTACTTC. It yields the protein CASSVLGETQYF.

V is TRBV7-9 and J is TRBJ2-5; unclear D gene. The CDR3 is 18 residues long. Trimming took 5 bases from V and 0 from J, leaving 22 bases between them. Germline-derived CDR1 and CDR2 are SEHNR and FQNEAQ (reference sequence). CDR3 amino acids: CASSGPRVNVGYQETQYF. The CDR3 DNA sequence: TGTGCCAGCAGCGGGCCGCGAGTTAACGTGGGGTACCAAGAGACCCAGTACTTC.

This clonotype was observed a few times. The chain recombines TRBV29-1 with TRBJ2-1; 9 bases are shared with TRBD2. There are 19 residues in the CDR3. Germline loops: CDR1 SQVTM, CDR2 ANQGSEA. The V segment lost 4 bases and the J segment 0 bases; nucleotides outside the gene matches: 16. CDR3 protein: CSVVEVVAGDASSYNEQFF. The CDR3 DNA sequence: TGCAGCGTTGTCGAGGTGGTAGCGGGGGATGCTAGCTCCTACAATGAGCAGTTCTTC.

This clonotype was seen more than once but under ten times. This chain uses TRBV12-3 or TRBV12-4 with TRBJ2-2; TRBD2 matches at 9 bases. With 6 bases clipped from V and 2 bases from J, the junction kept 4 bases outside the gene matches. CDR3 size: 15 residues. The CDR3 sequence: CASRAGGPNTGELFF. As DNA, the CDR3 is TGTGCCAGCAGGGCGGGAGGGCCTAACACCGGGGAGCTGTTTTTT.

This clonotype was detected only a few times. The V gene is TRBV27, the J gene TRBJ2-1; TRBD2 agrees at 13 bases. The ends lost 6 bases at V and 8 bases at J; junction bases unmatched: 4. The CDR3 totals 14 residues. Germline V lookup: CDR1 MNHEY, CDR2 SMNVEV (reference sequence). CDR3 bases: TGTGCCAGCAGAGGACTAGCGGGAGTAGATGAGCAGTTCTTC. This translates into CASRGLAGVDEQFF.

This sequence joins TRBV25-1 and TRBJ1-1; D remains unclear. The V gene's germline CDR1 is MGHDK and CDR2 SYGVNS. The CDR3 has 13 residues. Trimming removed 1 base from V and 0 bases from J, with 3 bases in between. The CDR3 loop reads CASSESVNTEAFF. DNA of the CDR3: TGTGCCAGCAGTGAATCAGTGAACACTGAAGCTTTCTTT.

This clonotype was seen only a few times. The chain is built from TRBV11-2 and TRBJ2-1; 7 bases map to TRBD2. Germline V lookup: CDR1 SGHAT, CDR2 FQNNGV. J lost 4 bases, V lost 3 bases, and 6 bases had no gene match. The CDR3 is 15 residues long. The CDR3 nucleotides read TGTGCCAGCAGCTTGGCGGGGGATCCATACAATGAGCAGTTCTTC. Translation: CASSLAGDPYNEQFF.

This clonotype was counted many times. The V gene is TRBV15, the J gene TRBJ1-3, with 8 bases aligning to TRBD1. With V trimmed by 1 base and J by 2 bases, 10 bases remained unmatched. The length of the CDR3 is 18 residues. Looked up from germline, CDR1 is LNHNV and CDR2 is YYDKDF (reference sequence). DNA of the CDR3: TGTGCCACCAGCAGAGCCGAGGACAGGGCAAAAACTGGAAACACCATATATTTT. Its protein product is CATSRAEDRAKTGNTIYF.

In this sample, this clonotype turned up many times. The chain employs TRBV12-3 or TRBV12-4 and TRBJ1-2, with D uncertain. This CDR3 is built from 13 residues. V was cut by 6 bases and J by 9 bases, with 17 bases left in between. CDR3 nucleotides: TGTGCCAGCAGGGAGACCAATAGGGAACGCTACACCTTC. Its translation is CASRETNRERYTF.

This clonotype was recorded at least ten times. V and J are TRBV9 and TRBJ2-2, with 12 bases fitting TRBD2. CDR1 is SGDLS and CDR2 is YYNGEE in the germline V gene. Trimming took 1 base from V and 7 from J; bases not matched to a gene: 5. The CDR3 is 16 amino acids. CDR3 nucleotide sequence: TGTGCCAGCAGCGTACTAGCGGGAGGGCACGTCGGGGAGCTGTTTTTT. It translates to CASSVLAGGHVGELFF. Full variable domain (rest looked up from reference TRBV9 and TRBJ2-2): DSGVTQTPKHLITATGQRVTLRCSPRSGDLSVYWYQQSLDQGLQFLIQYYNGEERAKGNILERFSAQQFPDLHSELNLSSLELGDSALYFCASSVLAGGHVGELFFGEGSRLTVL.

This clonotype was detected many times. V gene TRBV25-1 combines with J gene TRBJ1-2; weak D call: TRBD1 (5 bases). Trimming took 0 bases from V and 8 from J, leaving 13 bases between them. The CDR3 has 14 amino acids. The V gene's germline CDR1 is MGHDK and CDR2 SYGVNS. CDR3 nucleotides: TGTGCCAGCAGTGAATACCCCGGGACGTCGGGCTACACCTTC. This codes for CASSEYPGTSGYTF.

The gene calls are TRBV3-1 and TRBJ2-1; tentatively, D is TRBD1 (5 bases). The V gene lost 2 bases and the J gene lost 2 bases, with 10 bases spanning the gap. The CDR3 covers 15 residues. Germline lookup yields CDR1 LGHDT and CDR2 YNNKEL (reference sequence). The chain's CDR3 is CASSQKRGTYNEQFF. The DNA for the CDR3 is TGTGCCAGCAGCCAAAAAAGGGGAACCTACAATGAGCAGTTCTTC.

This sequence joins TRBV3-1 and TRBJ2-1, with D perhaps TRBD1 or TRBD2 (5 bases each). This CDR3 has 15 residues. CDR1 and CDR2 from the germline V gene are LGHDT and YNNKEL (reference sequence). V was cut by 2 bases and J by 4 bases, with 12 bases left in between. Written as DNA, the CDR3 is TGTGCCAGCAGCCAAACTGAGGGGCGGTACAATGAGCAGTTCTTC. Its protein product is CASSQTEGRYNEQFF.

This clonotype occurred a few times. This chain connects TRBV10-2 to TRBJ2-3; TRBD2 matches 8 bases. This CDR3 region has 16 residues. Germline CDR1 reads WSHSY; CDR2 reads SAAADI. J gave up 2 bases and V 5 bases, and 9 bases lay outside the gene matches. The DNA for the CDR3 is TGCGCCAGCAGTCCCGCGGGACTAGGCAACACAGATACGCAGTATTTT. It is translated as CASSPAGLGNTDTQYF.

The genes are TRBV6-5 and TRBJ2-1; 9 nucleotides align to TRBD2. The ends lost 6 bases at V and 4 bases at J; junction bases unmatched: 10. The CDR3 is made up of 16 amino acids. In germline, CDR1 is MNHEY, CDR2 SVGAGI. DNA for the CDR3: TGTGCCAGCAGGTCTCGACAGCGGGAGGCGTACAATGAGCAGTTCTTC. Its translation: CASRSRQREAYNEQFF.

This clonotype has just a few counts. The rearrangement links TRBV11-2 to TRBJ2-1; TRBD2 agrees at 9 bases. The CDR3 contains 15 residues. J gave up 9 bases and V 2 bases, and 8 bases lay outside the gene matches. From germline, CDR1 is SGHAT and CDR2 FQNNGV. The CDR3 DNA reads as TGTGCCAGCAGCTTAACCGGGACTAGCTTTGTTGAGCAGTTCTTC. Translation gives CASSLTGTSFVEQFF.

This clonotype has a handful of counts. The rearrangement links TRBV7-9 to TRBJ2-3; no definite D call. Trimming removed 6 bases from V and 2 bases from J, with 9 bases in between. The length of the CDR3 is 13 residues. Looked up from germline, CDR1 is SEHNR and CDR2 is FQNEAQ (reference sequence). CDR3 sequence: CASRQLVTDTQYF. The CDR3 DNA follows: TGTGCCAGCAGACAATTGGTCACAGATACGCAGTATTTT.

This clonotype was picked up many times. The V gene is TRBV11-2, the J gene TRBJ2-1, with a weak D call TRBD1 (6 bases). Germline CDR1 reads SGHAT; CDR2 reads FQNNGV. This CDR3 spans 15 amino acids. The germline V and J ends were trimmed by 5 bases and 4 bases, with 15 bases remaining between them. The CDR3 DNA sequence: TGTGCCAGCAGCAGGGGGTCATCCCAGTACAATGAGCAGTTCTTC. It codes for CASSRGSSQYNEQFF. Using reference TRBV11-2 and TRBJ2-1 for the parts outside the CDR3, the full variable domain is EAGVAQSPRYKIIEKRQSVAFWCNPISGHATLYWYQQILGQGPKLLIQFQNNGVVDDSQLPKDRFSAERLKGVDSTLKIQPAKLEDSAVYLCASSRGSSQYNEQFFGPGTRLTVL.

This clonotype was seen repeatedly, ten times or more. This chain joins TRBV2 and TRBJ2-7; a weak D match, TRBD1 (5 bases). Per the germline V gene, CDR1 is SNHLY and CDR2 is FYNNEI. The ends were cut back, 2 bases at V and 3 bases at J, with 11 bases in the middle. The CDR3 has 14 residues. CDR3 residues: CASSEQGQIYEQYF. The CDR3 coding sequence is TGTGCCAGCAGTGAACAGGGTCAGATCTACGAGCAGTACTTC.

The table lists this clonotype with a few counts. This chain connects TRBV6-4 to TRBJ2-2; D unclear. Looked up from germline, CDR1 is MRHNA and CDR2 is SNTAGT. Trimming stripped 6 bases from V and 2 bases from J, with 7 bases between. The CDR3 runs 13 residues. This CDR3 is CASRSTNTGELFF. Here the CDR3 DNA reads TGTGCCAGCAGATCCACAAACACCGGGGAGCTGTTTTTT.

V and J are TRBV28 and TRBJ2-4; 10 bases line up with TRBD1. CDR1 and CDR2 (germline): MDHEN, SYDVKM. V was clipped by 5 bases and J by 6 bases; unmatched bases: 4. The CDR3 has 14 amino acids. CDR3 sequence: CASSTRTGGNIQYF. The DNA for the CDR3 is TGTGCCAGCAGTACTCGGACAGGGGGAAACATTCAGTACTTC.